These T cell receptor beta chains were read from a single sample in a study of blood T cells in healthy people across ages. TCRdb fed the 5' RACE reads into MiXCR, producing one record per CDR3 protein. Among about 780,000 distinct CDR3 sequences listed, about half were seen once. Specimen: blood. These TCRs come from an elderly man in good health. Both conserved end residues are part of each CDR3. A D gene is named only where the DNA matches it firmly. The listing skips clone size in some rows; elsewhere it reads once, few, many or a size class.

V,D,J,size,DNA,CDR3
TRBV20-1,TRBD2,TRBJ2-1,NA,TGCAGTGCTAGAGCGGGGGGGCCTAGTGAGCAGTTCTTC,CSARAGGPSEQFF
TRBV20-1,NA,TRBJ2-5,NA,TGCAGTGCTAGGGCCGGGGGCCCGTTTCGGCAGACCCAGTACTTC,CSARAGGPFRQTQYF
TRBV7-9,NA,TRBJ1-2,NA,TGTGCCAGCAGTTCAGGGGATCTCTATGGCTACACCTTC,CASSSGDLYGYTF
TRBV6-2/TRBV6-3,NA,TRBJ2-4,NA,TGTGCCAGCAGTTTTCAGAGCATTCAGTACTTC,CASSFQSIQYF
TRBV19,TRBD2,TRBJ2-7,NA,TGTGCCAGTACCACGACGCAGGGACTAGCGGTCTACAATGAGCAGTACTTC,CASTTTQGLAVYNEQYF
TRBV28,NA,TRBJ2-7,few,TGTGCCAGCAGTTCATGGGACTCTACCTACGAGCAGTACTTC,CASSSWDSTYEQYF
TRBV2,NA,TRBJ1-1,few,TGTGCCAGCCGAGGGGTAAACACTGAAGCTTTCTTT,CASRGVNTEAFF
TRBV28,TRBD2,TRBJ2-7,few,TGTGCCAGCAGTTTAATAGCGGGAGGGCCGGGCTACGAGCAGTACTTC,CASSLIAGGPGYEQYF
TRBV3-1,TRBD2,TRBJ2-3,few,TGTGCCAGCAGCCAAGATTTCCTAGCGGGGACTTCCAGCACAGATACGCAGTATTTT,CASSQDFLAGTSSTDTQYF
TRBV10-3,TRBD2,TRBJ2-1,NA,TGTGCCATCAGTGAGGCGGGGGGTGGCAATGAGCAGTTCTTC,CAISEAGGGNEQFF
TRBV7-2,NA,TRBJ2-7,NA,TGTGCCAGCAGCCCCCCCGGGACATCGGGGGCCGAGCAGTACTTC,CASSPPGTSGAEQYF
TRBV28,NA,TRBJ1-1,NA,TGTGCCAGCAGTAGCCCCGCACTGAACACTGAAGCTTTCTTT,CASSSPALNTEAFF
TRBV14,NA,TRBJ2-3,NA,TGTGCCAGCAGCCCGAGATCCCTTATAGCGGAGCAGGGCACAGATACGCAGTATTTT,CASSPRSLIAEQGTDTQYF